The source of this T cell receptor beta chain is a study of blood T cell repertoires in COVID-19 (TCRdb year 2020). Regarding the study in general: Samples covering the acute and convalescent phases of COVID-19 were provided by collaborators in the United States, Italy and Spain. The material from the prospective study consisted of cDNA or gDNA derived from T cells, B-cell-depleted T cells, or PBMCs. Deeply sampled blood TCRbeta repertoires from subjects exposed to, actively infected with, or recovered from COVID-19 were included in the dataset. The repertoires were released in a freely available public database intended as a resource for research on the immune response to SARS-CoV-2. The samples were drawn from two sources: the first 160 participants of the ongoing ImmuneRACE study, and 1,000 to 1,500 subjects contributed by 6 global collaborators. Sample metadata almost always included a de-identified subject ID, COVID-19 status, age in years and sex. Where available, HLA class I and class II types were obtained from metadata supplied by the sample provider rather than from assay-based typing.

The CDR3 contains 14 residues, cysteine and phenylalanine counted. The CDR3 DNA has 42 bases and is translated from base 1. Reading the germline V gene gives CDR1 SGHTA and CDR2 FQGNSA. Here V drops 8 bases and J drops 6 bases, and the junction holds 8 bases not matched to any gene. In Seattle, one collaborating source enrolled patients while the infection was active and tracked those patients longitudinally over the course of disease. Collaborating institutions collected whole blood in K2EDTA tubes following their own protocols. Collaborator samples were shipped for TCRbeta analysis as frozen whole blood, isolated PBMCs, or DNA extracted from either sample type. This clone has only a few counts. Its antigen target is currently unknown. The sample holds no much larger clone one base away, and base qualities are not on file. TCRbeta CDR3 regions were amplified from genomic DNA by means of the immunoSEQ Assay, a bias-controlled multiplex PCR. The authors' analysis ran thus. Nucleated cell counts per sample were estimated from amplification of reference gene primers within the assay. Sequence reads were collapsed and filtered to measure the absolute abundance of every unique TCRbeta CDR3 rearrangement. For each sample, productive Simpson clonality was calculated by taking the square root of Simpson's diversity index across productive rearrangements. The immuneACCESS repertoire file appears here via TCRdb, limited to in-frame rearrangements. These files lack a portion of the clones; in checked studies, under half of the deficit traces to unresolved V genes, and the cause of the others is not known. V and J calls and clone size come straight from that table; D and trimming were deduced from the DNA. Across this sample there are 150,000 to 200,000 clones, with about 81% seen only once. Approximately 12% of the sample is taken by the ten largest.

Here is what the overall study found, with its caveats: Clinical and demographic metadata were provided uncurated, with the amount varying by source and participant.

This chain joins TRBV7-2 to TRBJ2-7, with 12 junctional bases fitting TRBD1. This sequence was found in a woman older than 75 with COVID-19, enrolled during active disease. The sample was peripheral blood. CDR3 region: CASGYRDRGREQYF. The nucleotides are TGTGCCAGCGGGTACCGGGACAGGGGGCGCGAGCAGTACTTC.